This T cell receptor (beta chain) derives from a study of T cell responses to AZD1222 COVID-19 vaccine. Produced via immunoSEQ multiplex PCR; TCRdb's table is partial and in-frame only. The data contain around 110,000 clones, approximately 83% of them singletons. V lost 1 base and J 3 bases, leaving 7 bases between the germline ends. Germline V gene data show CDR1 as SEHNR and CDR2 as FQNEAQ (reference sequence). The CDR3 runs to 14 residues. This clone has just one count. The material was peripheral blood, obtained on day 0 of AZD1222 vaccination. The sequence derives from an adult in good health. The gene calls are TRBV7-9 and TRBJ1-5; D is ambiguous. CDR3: CASSLERDNQPQHF. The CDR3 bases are TGTGCCAGCAGCTTAGAACGGGACAATCAGCCCCAGCATTTT.